The 26 T cell receptor beta chains in this list originate from one sample, sequenced in a study of cytomegalovirus exposure and HLA in healthy donors. PCR used 60 Vbeta primers and 13 Jbeta primers. Here immunoSEQ multiplex PCR was the method, and the copy in TCRdb shows in-frame clones only, minus some. The sample lists roughly 200,000 clones, roughly 85% occurring once. Sequenced material: PBMCs. The receptor source for this set is a woman aged 25 to 45 in good health and CMV-seropositive.

The chain combines TRBV5-6 with TRBJ2-7, with D possibly matching TRBD1 (5 bases). Trimming pared 5 bases from V and 3 bases from J, leaving 12 bases between. CDR3 length: 13 residues. Germline-derived CDR1 and CDR2 are SGHDT and YYEEEE. CDR3 in DNA: TGTGCCAGCAGTAGGGCGCAGGGCTACGAGCAGTACTTC. It translates to CASSRAQGYEQYF.

The chain employs TRBV10-3 and TRBJ1-5; D possibly corresponds to TRBD1 (5 bases). Germline V gene sequence: CDR1 ENHRY, CDR2 SYGVKD. This CDR3 has 12 amino acids. The V and J ends lost 10 bases and 5 bases respectively, with 12 bases between them. In DNA form, the CDR3 reads TGTGCCAGCAATCTAGGGGATCAGCCCCAGCATTTT. It translates to CASNLGDQPQHF.

V is TRBV28 and J is TRBJ1-4, with 7 bases fitting TRBD1. The germline CDR1 and CDR2 sequences are MDHEN and SYDVKM. V was clipped by 5 bases and J by 8 bases; unmatched bases: 14. The CDR3 sequence is 16 residues long. The CDR3 sequence: CASSPRFGRGEEKLFF. CDR3 coding DNA: TGTGCCAGCAGTCCCCGGTTCGGCAGGGGGGAAGAAAAACTGTTTTTT.

This chain joins TRBV11-3 and TRBJ2-1; 13 bases are shared with TRBD2. The CDR3 has 15 amino acids. J gave up 7 bases and V 4 bases, and 4 bases lay outside the gene matches. CDR1 SGHNT and CDR2 YENEEA come from the germline V gene. The CDR3 DNA reads TGTGCCAGCAGCTCACGGACTAGCGGGAGTAATGAGCAGTTCTTC. This translates into CASSSRTSGSNEQFF. Combining the CDR3 with reference TRBV11-3 and TRBJ2-1 gives the whole variable domain EAGVVQSPRYKIIEKKQPVAFWCNPISGHNTLYWYLQNLGQGPELLIRYENEEAVDDSQLPKDRFSAERLKGVDSTLKIQPAELGDSAVYLCASSSRTSGSNEQFFGPGTRLTVL.

This chain connects TRBV29-1 to TRBJ1-2; D gene ambiguous. This CDR3 comprises 12 residues. The germline V and J ends were trimmed by 5 bases and 3 bases, with 10 bases remaining between them. Germline V gene sequence: CDR1 SQVTM, CDR2 ANQGSEA. CDR3 sequence reads: CSVPRHHYGYTF. The CDR3 DNA reads TGCAGCGTTCCAAGACACCACTATGGCTACACCTTC.

Comment on this clone: Other DNA sequences of this sample code for an identical CDR3. This chain links TRBV5-4 with TRBJ2-5, with 7 bases matching TRBD2. Trimming removed 0 bases from V and 3 bases from J; junction bases left unmatched: 2. The CDR3 is 14 amino acids. The V gene's germline CDR1 is SGHNT and CDR2 YYREEE (reference sequence). The CDR3 protein is CASSLALAEETQYF. DNA for the CDR3: TGTGCCAGCAGCTTGGCTCTAGCGGAAGAGACCCAGTACTTC.

The chain combines TRBV2 with TRBJ2-7; 9 bases fit TRBD2. J lost 4 bases, V lost 7 bases, and 14 bases had no gene match. The CDR3 covers 16 residues. CDR1 and CDR2 (germline): SNHLY, FYNNEI. CDR3: CASIGQVGTSLYEQYF. The CDR3, as DNA: TGTGCCAGCATTGGTCAGGTTGGGACTAGCTTGTACGAGCAGTACTTC.

There are a few counts of this clone. CDR3 residues: CASSQDPSENSPLHF. CDR3 coding DNA: TGCGCCAGCAGCCAAGATCCTTCCGAGAATTCACCCCTCCACTTT. The chain has TRBV4-3 and TRBJ1-6; D unresolved. This CDR3 is built from 15 residues. The germline gives CDR1 LGHNA, CDR2 YSLEER. The germline V and J ends were trimmed by 0 bases and 7 bases, with 10 bases remaining between them.

The J gene is TRBJ2-7, the V gene TRBV7-2; TRBD1 is a possible D gene (5 bases). The ends were cut back, 5 bases at V and 1 base at J, with 18 bases in the middle. CDR3 length: 16 residues. In germline, CDR1 is SGHTA, CDR2 FQGNSA. CDR3 residues: CASSKPHDSLSYEQYF. CDR3 DNA sequence: TGTGCCAGCAGCAAACCTCACGACAGTCTGTCCTACGAGCAGTACTTC.

The chain is built from TRBV7-6 and TRBJ2-2; D is possibly TRBD1 (6 bases). V was trimmed by 3 bases and J by 1 base, leaving 9 bases between them. The CDR3 consists of 15 residues. Germline CDR1 and CDR2: SGHVS and FNYEAQ. The CDR3, as DNA: TGTGCCAGCAGCTTGACAGGTCAGAACACCGGGGAGCTGTTTTTT. Protein: CASSLTGQNTGELFF.

This clone was detected only a few times. V gene TRBV19 combines with J gene TRBJ1-1; a weak D match, TRBD1 (6 bases). CDR3 size: 14 residues. The V end was cut by 6 bases, the J end by 0 bases, with 11 bases between. CDR1 LNHDA and CDR2 SQIVND come from the germline V gene (reference sequence). CDR3 amino acids: CASRATGLNTEAFF. For the CDR3, the DNA is TGTGCCAGTAGGGCGACAGGTTTGAACACTGAAGCTTTCTTT.

This chain connects TRBV27 to TRBJ2-7, with 12 bases matching TRBD2. Germline V CDR1 and CDR2: MNHEY, SMNVEV (reference sequence). Trimming removed 8 bases from V and 2 bases from J; junction bases left unmatched: 4. CDR3 length equals 14 residues. CDR3 nucleotides: TGTGCCAGCCACGGACTAGCGGGACCCTACGAGCAGTACTTC. It is translated as CASHGLAGPYEQYF.

The V call is TRBV11-2, the J call TRBJ2-4; perhaps TRBD2 as D (6 bases). This CDR3 region has 16 residues. The ends were cut back, 4 bases at V and 1 base at J, with 14 bases in the middle. The germline V gene has CDR1 SGHAT and CDR2 FQNNGV. The CDR3 DNA follows: TGTGCCAGCAGCTGGAATTCGGGGGAGGCCAAAAACATTCAGTACTTC. This sequence encodes CASSWNSGEAKNIQYF.

The rearrangement joins TRBV15 to TRBJ2-7; a possible D gene is TRBD2 (6 bases). Germline CDR1 reads LNHNV; CDR2 reads YYDKDF (reference sequence). The V end was cut by 0 bases, the J end by 0 bases, with 9 bases between. The CDR3 contains 15 residues. CDR3 region: CATSRDSGDSYEQYF. CDR3 DNA sequence: TGTGCCACCAGCAGAGATAGCGGAGACTCCTACGAGCAGTACTTC.

This clone was counted between two and nine times. This chain uses TRBV6-6 with TRBJ1-5; no clear D. The CDR3 runs 12 residues. Trimming stripped 1 base from V and 6 bases from J, with 4 bases between. The germline CDR1 and CDR2 sequences are MNHNY and SVGAGI (reference sequence). The CDR3 DNA is TGTGCCAGCAGTTACTTACTTCAGCCCCAGCATTTT. Amino acid sequence: CASSYLLQPQHF.

V usage is TRBV27 and J usage is TRBJ1-4; the D gene is possibly TRBD1 (6 bases). Germline assignment: CDR1 MNHEY and CDR2 SMNVEV (reference sequence). The CDR3 loop spans 15 amino acids. Trimming left V 4 bases short and J 2 bases short, with 11 bases between. DNA of the CDR3: TGTGCCAGCAGTTCGACAGGTCTGACTAATGAAAAACTGTTTTTT. This sequence encodes CASSSTGLTNEKLFF.

J is TRBJ2-7 and V is TRBV2, with D possibly TRBD2 on 5 matching bases. There are 13 residues in the CDR3. Deletions cut 1 base from V and 7 bases from J, with 11 bases between. Per the germline V gene, CDR1 is SNHLY and CDR2 is FYNNEI. The CDR3 here is CASSEGLAGEQYF. For the CDR3, the DNA is TGTGCCAGCAGTGAAGGGCTAGCAGGAGAGCAGTACTTC.

The chain joins TRBV7-8 to TRBJ2-2, with D uncertain. V was pared by 6 bases and J by 8 bases, with 13 bases between. CDR1 is SGHVS, CDR2 FQNEAQ, per germline. The CDR3 is made up of 13 amino acids. The DNA for the CDR3 is TGTGCCAGCAGTGTCCAGGTTCATGGGGAGCTGTTTTTT. Protein: CASSVQVHGELFF.

The chain uses TRBV7-6 and TRBJ2-3; a possible D gene is TRBD2 (6 bases). Trimming left V 5 bases short and J 0 bases short, with 18 bases between. Germline V gene lookup returns CDR1 SGHVS and CDR2 FNYEAQ. CDR3 length equals 17 residues. CDR3 in DNA: TGTGCCAGCAGCCTAGACCTTAGCGGCCCTAGCACAGATACGCAGTATTTT. Translation gives CASSLDLSGPSTDTQYF.

This clone was seen just once. The J gene is TRBJ2-1, the V gene TRBV4-1; a possible D gene is TRBD2 (5 bases). The CDR3 sequence is 15 residues long. The germline V gene has CDR1 MGHRA and CDR2 YSYEKL. Trimming stripped 1 base from V and 6 bases from J, with 13 bases between. The CDR3 DNA reads TGCGCCAGCAGCCAAGTAACGGGGTTATTCAATGAGCAGTTCTTC. Protein sequence: CASSQVTGLFNEQFF.

The chain uses TRBV15 and TRBJ2-4; D is perhaps TRBD2 (6 bases). V was shortened by 2 bases and J by 4 bases, with 9 bases between the two germline ends. The CDR3 covers 14 residues. CDR1 and CDR2 from the germline V gene are LNHNV and YYDKDF (reference sequence). Here the CDR3 DNA reads TGTGCCACCAGCAGACCTGGGGGGAAAAACATTCAGTACTTC. This codes for CATSRPGGKNIQYF. Drawing the rest from reference TRBV15 and TRBJ2-4, the complete variable domain is DAMVIQNPRYQVTQFGKPVTLSCSQTLNHNVMYWYQQKSSQAPKLLFHYYDKDFNNEADTPDNFQSRRPNTSFCFLDIRSPGLGDTAMYLCATSRPGGKNIQYFGAGTRLSVL.

The CDR3 DNA reads TGTGCCAGCAGCATACAGGGGGAGCACTACGAGCAGTACTTC. Translated: CASSIQGEHYEQYF. This rearrangement joins TRBV7-9 to TRBJ2-7; TRBD1 matches 8 bases. V trimming: 5 bases; J trimming: 3 bases; junction bases outside the gene matches: 6. CDR1 and CDR2 from the germline V gene are SEHNR and FQNEAQ (reference sequence). The CDR3 loop spans 14 amino acids. The full variable domain, completed using reference TRBV7-9 and TRBJ2-7, is DTGVSQNPRHKITKRGQNVTFRCDPISEHNRLYWYRQTLGQGPEFLTYFQNEAQLEKSRLLSDRFSAERPKGSFSTLEIQRTEQGDSAMYLCASSIQGEHYEQYFGPGTRLTVT.

The count of this clone is one. This sequence joins TRBV10-3 and TRBJ2-3; 7 bases agree with TRBD1. Germline trimming cut 5 bases from V and 0 bases from J; bases unmatched to any gene: 5. This CDR3 is 15 amino acids long. The germline V gene has CDR1 ENHRY and CDR2 SYGVKD. CDR3 bases: TGTGCCATCAGTTGGGACAGCCGTAGCACAGATACGCAGTATTTT. This codes for CAISWDSRSTDTQYF.

This chain connects TRBV20-1 to TRBJ2-7; 8 nucleotides agree with TRBD2. The ends lost 7 bases at V and 6 bases at J; junction bases unmatched: 5. The length of the CDR3 is 11 residues. CDR1 DFQATT and CDR2 SNEGSKA come from the germline V gene (reference sequence). The CDR3 sequence: CSVGGAAEQYF. Here the CDR3 DNA reads TGCAGTGTCGGGGGGGCTGCCGAGCAGTACTTC.

The chain carries TRBV30 and TRBJ1-1; TRBD1 matches at 7 bases. The CDR3 runs 17 residues. Germline trimming cut 0 bases from V and 4 bases from J; bases unmatched to any gene: 14. Germline assignment: CDR1 GTSNPN and CDR2 SVGIG (reference sequence). The chain's CDR3 is CAWSVPYHDREVTEAFF. The CDR3 DNA follows: TGTGCCTGGAGTGTCCCTTACCACGACAGGGAGGTCACTGAAGCTTTCTTT.

This chain links TRBV19 with TRBJ2-2; possible D gene TRBD2, 6 bases. Trimming removed 6 bases at V and 4 bases at J, with 18 bases between. Germline lookup yields CDR1 LNHDA and CDR2 SQIVND (reference sequence). This CDR3 has 16 amino acids. The CDR3 sequence: CASRNLGGTSTGELFF. The CDR3 nucleotides are TGTGCCAGTAGAAATTTGGGCGGGACCAGCACCGGGGAGCTGTTTTTT.